This T cell receptor beta chain was captured in a study of T cell responses to AZD1222 COVID-19 vaccine. The method was immunoSEQ multiplex PCR; TCRdb's version includes in-frame clones alone and lacks a portion of them. The profile shows 100,000 to 120,000 clones, around 88% of them singletons. Germline V lookup: CDR1 MNHEY, CDR2 SMNVEV (reference sequence). This CDR3 comprises 13 residues. V was shortened by 4 bases and J by 1 base, with 5 bases between the two germline ends. General observations from the study: Reportedly, close to half of spike-specific TCRs are directed against unmutated variant regions.

Details on this clone: Its antigen is not known.

The receptor comes from an adult who received the AZD1222 COVID-19 vaccine. This material consisted of peripheral blood, taken 28 days after the second AZD1222 dose. The chain carries TRBV27 and TRBJ1-5, with D uncertain. CDR3 DNA: TGTGCCAGCAGTTCCGGGAGCAATCAGCCCCAGCATTTT. It translates to CASSSGSNQPQHF.